These 18 T cell receptor beta chains came from one sample sequenced in a study of cytomegalovirus exposure and HLA in healthy donors. In the PCR, 60 Vbeta and 13 Jbeta primers were used. Here immunoSEQ multiplex PCR was the method, and the copy in TCRdb shows in-frame clones only, minus some. The sample includes 95,000 or so clones, about four fifths of them seen just once. The specimen sequenced was PBMCs. These receptors came from a woman in her seventies in good health and CMV-seropositive.

This rearrangement joins TRBV19 to TRBJ2-1; TRBD2 agrees at 9 bases. Germline CDR1 reads LNHDA; CDR2 reads SQIVND (reference sequence). The CDR3 runs to 15 residues. The junction had 10 bases not matched to a gene; V was cut back by 7 bases and J by 6 bases. In DNA form, the CDR3 reads TGTGCCAGTAAAGACAGGGCGGGGGGGGCCAATGAGCAGTTCTTC. Translation gives CASKDRAGGANEQFF.

J is TRBJ2-3 and V is TRBV5-1; 9 nucleotides agree with TRBD2. CDR3 length: 18 residues. Germline assignment: CDR1 SGHRS and CDR2 YFSETQ. The J segment lost 2 bases and the V segment lost 0 bases, leaving 10 bases of the junction unmatched. The CDR3 nucleotides are TGCGCCAGCAGCTTGGTCGGCCCCTTAGCGGGGGACACAGATACGCAGTATTTT. As protein: CASSLVGPLAGDTDTQYF.

The chain joins TRBV30 to TRBJ1-1, with 12 positions matching TRBD1. Trimming cost V 1 base and J 4 bases; bases outside gene matches: 7. The CDR3 length is 16 residues. The V gene's germline CDR1 is GTSNPN and CDR2 SVGIG (reference sequence). This chain's CDR3 is CAWSGGTGGWSTEAFF. The DNA of the CDR3 is TGTGCCTGGAGTGGGGGGACAGGGGGCTGGAGCACTGAAGCTTTCTTT.

V and J are TRBV10-2 and TRBJ1-3, with D perhaps matching TRBD1 (6 bases). The CDR3 runs to 14 residues. Germline V gene lookup returns CDR1 WSHSY and CDR2 SAAADI. V was clipped by 4 bases and J by 2 bases, with 9 bases between them. The CDR3 nucleotides read TGCGCCAGCAGTGTACAGGGTACTGGAAACACCATATATTTT. Encoded protein: CASSVQGTGNTIYF.

The chain uses TRBV7-9 and TRBJ1-1; D is unclear. The ends were cut back, 5 bases at V and 3 bases at J, with 4 bases in the middle. Germline values: CDR1 SEHNR, CDR2 FQNEAQ (reference sequence). CDR3 length: 11 amino acids. The CDR3, as DNA: TGTGCCAGCAGCCGCGACACTGAAGCTTTCTTT. This codes for CASSRDTEAFF.

This clone was seen just once. The genes are TRBV4-1 and TRBJ1-4; 7 bases align to TRBD1. CDR1 is MGHRA, CDR2 YSYEKL, per germline. V lost 3 bases, J lost 7 bases, and 8 bases stayed unmatched. This CDR3 has 15 residues. The CDR3 loop reads CASSQEGQAGEKLFF. The DNA of the CDR3 is TGCGCCAGCAGCCAGGAAGGACAGGCGGGTGAAAAACTGTTTTTT.

The rearrangement uses TRBV2 and TRBJ1-2, with 8 positions matching TRBD1. The CDR3 runs to 13 residues. Germline loops: CDR1 SNHLY, CDR2 FYNNEI. The V gene end was trimmed by 6 bases and the J gene end by 4 bases; junction bases not matched to a gene: 4. CDR3 amino acids: CASSLGQAYGYTF. The CDR3 coding sequence is TGTGCCAGCAGCCTGGGACAGGCCTATGGCTACACCTTC.

This clone occurred once. The chain has TRBV11-3 and TRBJ2-1; the match to TRBD2 covers 11 bases. Germline V lookup: CDR1 SGHNT, CDR2 YENEEA. The length of the CDR3 is 17 residues. With V trimmed by 1 base and J by 6 bases, 8 bases remained unmatched. The CDR3 reads CASSLATLAGGFNEQFF. The CDR3 region has the DNA TGTGCCAGCAGCTTAGCAACTCTAGCGGGAGGATTCAATGAGCAGTTCTTC. The full variable domain, rest sourced from reference TRBV11-3 and TRBJ2-1, is EAGVVQSPRYKIIEKKQPVAFWCNPISGHNTLYWYLQNLGQGPELLIRYENEEAVDDSQLPKDRFSAERLKGVDSTLKIQPAELGDSAVYLCASSLATLAGGFNEQFFGPGTRLTVL.

This clone was counted a single time. The chain uses TRBV4-1 and TRBJ2-1; 8 bases align to TRBD2. CDR3 size: 16 residues. Germline trimming cut 1 base from V and 2 bases from J; bases unmatched to any gene: 4. CDR1 and CDR2 (germline): MGHRA, YSYEKL. CDR3 protein: CASSQGGLVPYNEQFF. As DNA, the CDR3 is TGCGCCAGCAGCCAAGGGGGACTAGTCCCCTACAATGAGCAGTTCTTC.

J is TRBJ2-1 and V is TRBV5-4; TRBD2 matches 11 bases. This CDR3 is built from 15 residues. Germline V gene lookup returns CDR1 SGHNT and CDR2 YYREEE (reference sequence). Trimming cost V 5 bases and J 10 bases; bases outside gene matches: 11. The CDR3 DNA reads as TGTGCCAGCAGTTCCGGGACTAGCGGCCGGGGAGAGCAGTTCTTC. It specifies CASSSGTSGRGEQFF.

The gene calls are TRBV5-1 and TRBJ2-3; D perhaps matches TRBD1 (6 bases). V was shortened by 0 bases and J by 4 bases, with 15 bases between the two germline ends. This CDR3 has 16 residues. The germline V gene encodes CDR1 SGHRS and CDR2 YFSETQ. The CDR3 DNA is TGCGCCAGCAGCTTGGGGCTGGGGGCGGACGCAGATACGCAGTATTTT. It is translated as CASSLGLGADADTQYF.

The chain combines TRBV7-8 with TRBJ2-2; no firm D call. Germline lookup yields CDR1 SGHVS and CDR2 FQNEAQ. The CDR3 runs to 14 residues. Trimming took 2 bases from V and 1 from J, leaving 5 bases between them. The CDR3 protein is CASSLNKNTGELFF. CDR3 nucleotides: TGTGCCAGCAGCTTAAACAAGAACACCGGGGAGCTGTTTTTT.

The chain is built from TRBV19 and TRBJ2-2; 9 bases map to TRBD2. The germline V gene encodes CDR1 LNHDA and CDR2 SQIVND (reference sequence). V lost 6 bases and J lost 7; bases outside the gene matches: 6. CDR3 size: 14 residues. The CDR3 sequence: CASSLSGRNGELFF. The CDR3 region has the DNA TGTGCCAGTAGCCTTAGCGGGAGAAACGGGGAGCTGTTTTTT.

The chain links TRBV9 to TRBJ1-6; TRBD1 aligns across 9 bases. The V gene's germline CDR1 is SGDLS and CDR2 YYNGEE. There are 15 residues in the CDR3. After removal of 1 base from V and 7 bases from J, the junction contained 3 bases not matched to a gene. As DNA, the CDR3 is TGTGCCAGCAGCGTAACGACAGGGGGAAATTCACCCCTCCACTTT. Protein sequence: CASSVTTGGNSPLHF.

This sequence joins TRBV27 and TRBJ2-6; perhaps TRBD1 as D (5 bases). Trimming removed 5 bases at V and 0 bases at J, with 8 bases between. This CDR3 has 15 residues. The germline V gene encodes CDR1 MNHEY and CDR2 SMNVEV (reference sequence). The chain's CDR3 is CASSLQDSGANVLTF. CDR3 DNA: TGTGCCAGCAGTCTACAGGACTCTGGGGCCAACGTCCTGACTTTC. Full variable domain (rest looked up from reference TRBV27 and TRBJ2-6): EAQVTQNPRYLITVTGKKLTVTCSQNMNHEYMSWYRQDPGLGLRQIYYSMNVEVTDKGDVPEGYKVSRKEKRNFPLILESPSPNQTSLYFCASSLQDSGANVLTFGAGSRLTVL.

This chain links TRBV7-2 with TRBJ2-1; no definite D call. The CDR3 sequence is 15 residues long. Germline CDR1 and CDR2: SGHTA and FQGNSA. Trimming cost V 2 bases and J 2 bases, with 10 bases left between them. CDR3 nucleotides: TGTGCCAGCAGCTTACAGAACTACGCCTACAATGAGCAGTTCTTC. This translates into CASSLQNYAYNEQFF.

CDR3 coding DNA: TGTGCCAGCAGTTTAGGGGCGCGGACCGGGGAGCTGTTTTTT. Its protein is CASSLGARTGELFF. The chain carries TRBV27 and TRBJ2-2, with a weak D call TRBD1 (5 bases). V lost 2 bases to trimming and J lost 5 bases, with 9 bases between them. CDR1 and CDR2 (germline): MNHEY, SMNVEV (reference sequence). The CDR3 sequence is 14 residues long.

The rearrangement links TRBV20-1 to TRBJ2-5, with D hard to call. The V end lost 6 bases, the J end lost 4 bases, and 9 bases lay between the germline ends. The CDR3 is 11 residues long. Germline-derived CDR1 and CDR2 are DFQATT and SNEGSKA (reference sequence). In DNA form, the CDR3 reads TGCAGTGCAGCAGGTCGAGAGACCCAGTACTTC. The encoded protein is CSAAGRETQYF.